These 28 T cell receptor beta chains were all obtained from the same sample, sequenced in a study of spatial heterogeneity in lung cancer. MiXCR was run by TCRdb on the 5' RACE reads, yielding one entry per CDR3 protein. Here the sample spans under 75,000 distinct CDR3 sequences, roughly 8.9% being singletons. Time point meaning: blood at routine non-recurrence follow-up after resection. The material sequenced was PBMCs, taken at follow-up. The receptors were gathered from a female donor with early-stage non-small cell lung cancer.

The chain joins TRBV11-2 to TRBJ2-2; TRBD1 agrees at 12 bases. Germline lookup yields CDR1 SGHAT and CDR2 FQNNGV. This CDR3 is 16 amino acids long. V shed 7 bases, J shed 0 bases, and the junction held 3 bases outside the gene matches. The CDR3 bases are TGTGCCAGCACCGGGACAGGGGGCGCGAACACCGGGGAGCTGTTTTTT. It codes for CASTGTGGANTGELFF.

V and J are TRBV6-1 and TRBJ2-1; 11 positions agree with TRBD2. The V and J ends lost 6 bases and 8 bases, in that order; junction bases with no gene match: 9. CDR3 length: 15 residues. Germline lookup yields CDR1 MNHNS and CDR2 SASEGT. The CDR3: CASRRRLAGGDEQFF. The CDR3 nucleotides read TGTGCCAGCAGAAGGCGGCTAGCGGGAGGAGATGAGCAGTTCTTC.

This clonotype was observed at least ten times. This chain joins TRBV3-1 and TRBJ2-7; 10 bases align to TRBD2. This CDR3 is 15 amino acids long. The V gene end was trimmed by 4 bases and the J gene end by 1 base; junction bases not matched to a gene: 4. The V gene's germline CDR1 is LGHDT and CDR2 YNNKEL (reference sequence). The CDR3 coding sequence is TGTGCCAGCAGCCCGGAGACTAGCGGGTCCTACGAGCAGTACTTC. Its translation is CASSPETSGSYEQYF.

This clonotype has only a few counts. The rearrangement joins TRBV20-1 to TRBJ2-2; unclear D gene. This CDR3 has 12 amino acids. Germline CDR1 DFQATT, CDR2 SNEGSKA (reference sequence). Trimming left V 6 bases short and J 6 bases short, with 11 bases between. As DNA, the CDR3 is TGCAGTGCCACAAAAAGTGCCGGGGAGCTGTTTTTT. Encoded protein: CSATKSAGELFF.

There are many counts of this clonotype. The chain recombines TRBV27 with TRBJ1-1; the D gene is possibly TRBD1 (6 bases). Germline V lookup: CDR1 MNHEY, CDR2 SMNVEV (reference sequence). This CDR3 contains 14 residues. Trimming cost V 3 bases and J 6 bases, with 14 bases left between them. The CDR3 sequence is CASSLQGLSAEAFF. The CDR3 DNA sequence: TGTGCCAGCAGTTTGCAGGGGTTGAGCGCTGAAGCTTTCTTT.

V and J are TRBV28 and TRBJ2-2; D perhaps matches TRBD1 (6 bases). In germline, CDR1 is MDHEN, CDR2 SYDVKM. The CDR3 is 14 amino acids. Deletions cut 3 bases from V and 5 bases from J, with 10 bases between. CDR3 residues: CASSFRDTTGELFF. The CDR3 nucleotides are TGTGCCAGCAGTTTCCGGGACACGACCGGGGAGCTGTTTTTT.

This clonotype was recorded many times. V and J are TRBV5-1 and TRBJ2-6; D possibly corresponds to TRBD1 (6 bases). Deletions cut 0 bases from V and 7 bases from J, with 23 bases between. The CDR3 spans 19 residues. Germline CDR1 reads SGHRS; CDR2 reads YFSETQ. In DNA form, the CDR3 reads TGCGCCAGCAGCTTGGCCTCCCGAGGACAGACCTGGAGAGCCAACGTCCTGACTTTC. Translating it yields CASSLASRGQTWRANVLTF. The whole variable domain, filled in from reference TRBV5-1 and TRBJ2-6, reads KAGVTQTPRYLIKTRGQQVTLSCSPISGHRSVSWYQQTPGQGLQFLFEYFSETQRNKGNFPGRFSGRQFSNSRSEMNVSTLELGDSALYLCASSLASRGQTWRANVLTFGAGSRLTVL.

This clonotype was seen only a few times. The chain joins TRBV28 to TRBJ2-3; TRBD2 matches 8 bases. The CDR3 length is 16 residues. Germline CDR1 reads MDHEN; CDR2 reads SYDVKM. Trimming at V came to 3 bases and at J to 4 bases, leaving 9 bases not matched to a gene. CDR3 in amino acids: CASSLRGAGGPDTQYF. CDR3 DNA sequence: TGTGCCAGCAGTTTGCGTGGGGCGGGAGGCCCAGATACGCAGTATTTT.

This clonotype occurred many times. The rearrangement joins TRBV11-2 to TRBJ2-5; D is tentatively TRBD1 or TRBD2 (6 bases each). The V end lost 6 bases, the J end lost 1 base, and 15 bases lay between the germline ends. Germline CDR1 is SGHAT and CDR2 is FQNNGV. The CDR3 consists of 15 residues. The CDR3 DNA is TGTGCCAGCAGTTTGGGGGGCGTAGTCCAAGAGACCCAGTACTTC. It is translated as CASSLGGVVQETQYF.

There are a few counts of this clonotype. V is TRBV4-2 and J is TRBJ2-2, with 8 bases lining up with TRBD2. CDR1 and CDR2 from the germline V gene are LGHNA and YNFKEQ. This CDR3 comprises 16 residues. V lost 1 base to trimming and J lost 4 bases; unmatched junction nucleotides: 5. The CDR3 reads CASSQAVGLVTGELFF. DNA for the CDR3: TGTGCCAGCAGCCAAGCGGTGGGACTAGTCACCGGGGAGCTGTTTTTT.

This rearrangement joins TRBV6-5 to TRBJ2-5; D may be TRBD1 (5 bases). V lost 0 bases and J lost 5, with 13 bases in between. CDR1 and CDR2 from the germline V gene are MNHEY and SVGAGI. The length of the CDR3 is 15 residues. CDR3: CASSYSIPGRETQYF. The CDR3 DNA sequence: TGTGCCAGCAGTTACTCGATACCAGGGCGTGAGACCCAGTACTTC.

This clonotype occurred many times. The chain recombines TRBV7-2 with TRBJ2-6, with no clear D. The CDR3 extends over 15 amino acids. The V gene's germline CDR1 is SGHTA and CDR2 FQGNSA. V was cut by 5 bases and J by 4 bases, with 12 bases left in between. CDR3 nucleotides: TGTGCCAGCAGCCTATCCTCTACCGGGGCCAACGTCCTGACTTTC. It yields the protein CASSLSSTGANVLTF.

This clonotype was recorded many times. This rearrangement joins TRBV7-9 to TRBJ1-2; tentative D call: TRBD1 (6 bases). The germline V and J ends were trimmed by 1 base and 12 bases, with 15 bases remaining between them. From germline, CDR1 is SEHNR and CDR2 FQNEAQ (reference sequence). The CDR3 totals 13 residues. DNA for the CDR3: TGTGCCAGCAGCTTAGATGGGGGGGCCCTCGACACCTTC. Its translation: CASSLDGGALDTF. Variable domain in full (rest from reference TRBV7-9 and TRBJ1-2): DTGVSQNPRHKITKRGQNVTFRCDPISEHNRLYWYRQTLGQGPEFLTYFQNEAQLEKSRLLSDRFSAERPKGSFSTLEIQRTEQGDSAMYLCASSLDGGALDTFGSGTRLTVV.

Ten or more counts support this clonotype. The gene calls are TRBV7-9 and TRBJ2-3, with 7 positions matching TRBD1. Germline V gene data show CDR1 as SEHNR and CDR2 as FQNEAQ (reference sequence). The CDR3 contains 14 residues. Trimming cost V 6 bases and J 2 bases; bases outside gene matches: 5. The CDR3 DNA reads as TGTGCCAGCAGACAGGGACAGCACACAGATACGCAGTATTTT. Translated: CASRQGQHTDTQYF.

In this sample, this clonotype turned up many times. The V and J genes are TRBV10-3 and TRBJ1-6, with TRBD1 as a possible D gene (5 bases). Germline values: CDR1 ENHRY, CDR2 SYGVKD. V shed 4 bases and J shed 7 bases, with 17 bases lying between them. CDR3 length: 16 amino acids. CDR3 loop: CAISGDRDGINSPLHF. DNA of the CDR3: TGTGCCATCAGTGGGGATAGGGACGGGATCAATTCACCCCTCCACTTT.

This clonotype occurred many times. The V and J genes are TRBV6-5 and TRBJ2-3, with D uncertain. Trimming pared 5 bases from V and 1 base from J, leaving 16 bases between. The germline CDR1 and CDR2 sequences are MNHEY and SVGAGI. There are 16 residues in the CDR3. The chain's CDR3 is CASSPSIDTRTDTQYF. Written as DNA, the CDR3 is TGTGCCAGCAGTCCGTCAATAGACACCCGCACAGATACGCAGTATTTT.

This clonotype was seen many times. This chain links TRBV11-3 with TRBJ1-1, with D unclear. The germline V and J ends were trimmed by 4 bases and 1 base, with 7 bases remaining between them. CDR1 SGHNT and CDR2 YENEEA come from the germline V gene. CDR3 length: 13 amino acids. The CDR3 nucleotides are TGTGCCAGCAGCTCCCGGGAGAACACTGAAGCTTTCTTT. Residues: CASSSRENTEAFF. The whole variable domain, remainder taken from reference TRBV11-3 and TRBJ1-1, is EAGVVQSPRYKIIEKKQPVAFWCNPISGHNTLYWYLQNLGQGPELLIRYENEEAVDDSQLPKDRFSAERLKGVDSTLKIQPAELGDSAVYLCASSSRENTEAFFGQGTRLTVV.

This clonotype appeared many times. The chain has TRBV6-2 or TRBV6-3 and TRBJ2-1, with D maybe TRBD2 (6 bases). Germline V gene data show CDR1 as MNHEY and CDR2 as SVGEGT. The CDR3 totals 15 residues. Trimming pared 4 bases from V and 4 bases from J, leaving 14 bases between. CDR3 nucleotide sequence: TGTGCCAGCAGTTCGGGACTCATGATTTACAATGAGCAGTTCTTC. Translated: CASSSGLMIYNEQFF.

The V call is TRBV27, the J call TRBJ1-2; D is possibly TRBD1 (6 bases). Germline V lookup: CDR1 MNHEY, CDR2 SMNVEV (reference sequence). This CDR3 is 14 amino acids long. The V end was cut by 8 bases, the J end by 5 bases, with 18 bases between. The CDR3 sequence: CASPPEGGGYGYTF. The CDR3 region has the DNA TGTGCCAGCCCCCCCGAGGGGGGCGGGTATGGCTACACCTTC.

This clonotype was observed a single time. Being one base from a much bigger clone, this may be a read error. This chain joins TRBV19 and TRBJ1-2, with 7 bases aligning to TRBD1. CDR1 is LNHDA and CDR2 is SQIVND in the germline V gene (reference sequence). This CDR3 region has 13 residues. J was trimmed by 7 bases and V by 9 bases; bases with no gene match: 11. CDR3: CASTLLGQIGYTF. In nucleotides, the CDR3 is TGTGCCAGCACCTTGTTGGGACAGATTGGCTACACCTTC.

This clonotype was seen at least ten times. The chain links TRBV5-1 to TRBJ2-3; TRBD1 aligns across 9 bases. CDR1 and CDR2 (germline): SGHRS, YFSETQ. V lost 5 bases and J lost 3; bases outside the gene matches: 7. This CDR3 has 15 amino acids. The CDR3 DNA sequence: TGCGCCAGCAGGCCATACAGGGGGCGGACAGATACGCAGTATTTT. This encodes CASRPYRGRTDTQYF.

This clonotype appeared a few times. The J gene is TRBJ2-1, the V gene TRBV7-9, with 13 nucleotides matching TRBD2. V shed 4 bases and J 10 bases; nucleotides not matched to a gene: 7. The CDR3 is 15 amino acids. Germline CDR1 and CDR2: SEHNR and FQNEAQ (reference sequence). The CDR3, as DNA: TGTGCCAGCAGCTCCTTGACTAGCGGGAGGATCGAGCAGTTCTTC. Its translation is CASSSLTSGRIEQFF.

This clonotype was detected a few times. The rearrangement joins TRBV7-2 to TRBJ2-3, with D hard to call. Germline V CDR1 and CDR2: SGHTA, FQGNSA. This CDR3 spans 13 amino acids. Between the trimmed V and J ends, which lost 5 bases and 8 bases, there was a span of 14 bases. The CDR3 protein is CASSPDGLGTQYF. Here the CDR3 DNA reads TGTGCCAGCAGCCCTGACGGGCTCGGTACGCAGTATTTT.

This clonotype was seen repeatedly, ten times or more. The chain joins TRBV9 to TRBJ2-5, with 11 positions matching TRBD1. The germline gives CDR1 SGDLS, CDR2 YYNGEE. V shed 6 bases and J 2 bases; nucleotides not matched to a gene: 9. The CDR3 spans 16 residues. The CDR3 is CASILNRDRGQETQYF. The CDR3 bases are TGTGCCAGCATCCTTAATCGGGACAGGGGGCAAGAGACCCAGTACTTC. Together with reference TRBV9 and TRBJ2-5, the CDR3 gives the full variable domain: DSGVTQTPKHLITATGQRVTLRCSPRSGDLSVYWYQQSLDQGLQFLIQYYNGEERAKGNILERFSAQQFPDLHSELNLSSLELGDSALYFCASILNRDRGQETQYFGPGTRLLVL.

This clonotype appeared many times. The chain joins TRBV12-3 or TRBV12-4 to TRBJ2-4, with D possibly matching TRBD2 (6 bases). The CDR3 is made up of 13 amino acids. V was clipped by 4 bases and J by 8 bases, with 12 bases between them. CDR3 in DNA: TGTGCCAGCAGTTCGGTGACTAGTTACATTCAGTACTTC. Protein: CASSSVTSYIQYF.

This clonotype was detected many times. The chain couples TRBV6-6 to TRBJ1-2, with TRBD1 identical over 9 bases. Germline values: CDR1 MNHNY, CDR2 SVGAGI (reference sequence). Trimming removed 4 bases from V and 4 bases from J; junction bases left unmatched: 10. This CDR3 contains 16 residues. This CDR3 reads CASSSSRDRVGYGYTF. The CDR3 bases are TGTGCCAGCAGTTCATCCCGGGACAGGGTCGGCTATGGCTACACCTTC.

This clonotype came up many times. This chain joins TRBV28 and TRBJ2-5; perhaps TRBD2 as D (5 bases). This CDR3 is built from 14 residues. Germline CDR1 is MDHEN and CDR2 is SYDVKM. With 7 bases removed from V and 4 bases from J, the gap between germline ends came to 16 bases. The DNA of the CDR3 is TGTGCCAGCACCTCTTCGGGATACCTAGAGACCCAGTACTTC. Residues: CASTSSGYLETQYF.

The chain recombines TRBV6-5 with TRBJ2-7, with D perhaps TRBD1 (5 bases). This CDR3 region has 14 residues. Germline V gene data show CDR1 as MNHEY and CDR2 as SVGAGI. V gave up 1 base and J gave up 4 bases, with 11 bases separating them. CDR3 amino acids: CASSYYMGPYEQYF. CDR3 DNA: TGTGCCAGCAGTTACTATATGGGGCCGTACGAGCAGTACTTC.